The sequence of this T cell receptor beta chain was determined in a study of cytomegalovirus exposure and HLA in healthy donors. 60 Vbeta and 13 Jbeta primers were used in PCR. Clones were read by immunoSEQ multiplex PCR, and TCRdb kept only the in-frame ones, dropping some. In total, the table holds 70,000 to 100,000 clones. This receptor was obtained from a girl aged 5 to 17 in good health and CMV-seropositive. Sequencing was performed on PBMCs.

The CDR3 loop is CASSALGGNGAYEQYF. The CDR3 coding sequence is TGTGCCAGCAGCGCCCTAGGGGGTAATGGGGCCTACGAGCAGTACTTC. This chain links TRBV9 with TRBJ2-7, with D possibly TRBD1 on 6 matching bases. Trimming removed 3 bases at V and 2 bases at J, with 18 bases between. CDR1 is SGDLS, CDR2 YYNGEE, per germline. The CDR3 loop spans 16 amino acids.